These 7 T cell receptor beta chains originate from one sample sequenced in a study of lymphopenia after photon versus proton radiotherapy. Sequenced by immunoSEQ multiplex PCR; TCRdb stores in-frame clones only, minus some. The data hold some 70,000 clones, with about 90% observed a single time. The input for sequencing was peripheral blood, taken from a patient treated with proton-based radiotherapy. The receptors shown here come from a man older than 75 with esophageal cancer.

CDR3 DNA: TGCGCCAGCAGCCCCGGGACTAGCTCCGGGGAGCTGTTTTTT. The encoded protein is CASSPGTSSGELFF. This rearrangement joins TRBV5-1 to TRBJ2-2; TRBD2 agrees at 9 bases. The CDR3 has 14 residues. J gave up 6 bases and V 4 bases, and 4 bases lay outside the gene matches. The V gene's germline CDR1 is SGHRS and CDR2 YFSETQ.

This clone was seen only once. The chain is built from TRBV7-2 and TRBJ2-7, with 10 bases identical to TRBD2. With 6 bases clipped from V and 4 bases from J, the junction kept 9 bases outside the gene matches. This CDR3 is built from 15 residues. The germline V gene has CDR1 SGHTA and CDR2 FQGNSA. The CDR3 protein is CASSPRTSGPYEQYF. The CDR3, as DNA: TGTGCCAGCAGTCCACGGACTAGCGGACCTTACGAGCAGTACTTC.

This chain uses TRBV5-1 with TRBJ2-3; 8 nucleotides align to TRBD1. V gave up 4 bases and J gave up 3 bases; unmatched junction bases: 10. The CDR3 is 16 amino acids. CDR1 and CDR2 (germline): SGHRS, YFSETQ. The CDR3 region is CASSTATGGATDTQYF. The DNA of the CDR3 is TGCGCCAGCAGCACGGCAACAGGGGGAGCTACAGATACGCAGTATTTT.

The chain links TRBV9 to TRBJ2-5; D might be TRBD1 (6 bases). The V end was cut by 0 bases, the J end by 2 bases, with 11 bases between. This CDR3 is 15 amino acids long. The germline CDR1 and CDR2 sequences are SGDLS and YYNGEE. CDR3 in DNA: TGTGCCAGCAGCGTAGCTCCGGACAGTCAAGAGACCCAGTACTTC. Translated, it gives CASSVAPDSQETQYF.

This chain uses TRBV18 with TRBJ2-7; a weak D match, TRBD1 (5 bases). CDR1 is KGHSH and CDR2 is LQKENI in the germline V gene. The V gene lost 3 bases and the J gene lost 3 bases, with 6 bases spanning the gap. The CDR3 is 12 residues long. As DNA, the CDR3 is TGTGCCAGCTCACCCGACAGCTACGAGCAGTACTTC. It encodes CASSPDSYEQYF.

The genes are TRBV29-1 and TRBJ1-2; a possible D gene is TRBD1 (5 bases). The CDR3 sequence is 12 residues long. Looked up from germline, CDR1 is SQVTM and CDR2 is ANQGSEA. The germline V and J ends were trimmed by 4 bases and 6 bases, with 12 bases remaining between them. The CDR3 region has the DNA TGCAGCGTTGTCTGGGGCGTCGATGGCTACACCTTC. Encoded protein: CSVVWGVDGYTF.

This rearrangement joins TRBV7-9 to TRBJ2-7; the match to TRBD2 covers 12 bases. CDR1 is SEHNR and CDR2 is FQNEAQ in the germline V gene (reference sequence). V was pared by 5 bases and J by 6 bases, with 11 bases of the junction left unmatched. The CDR3 runs 16 residues. CDR3 loop: CASSVPSGGGSPEQYF. CDR3 coding DNA: TGTGCCAGCAGCGTTCCTAGCGGGGGGGGCTCCCCCGAGCAGTACTTC. Based on the CDR3 plus reference TRBV7-9 and TRBJ2-7, the full variable domain is DTGVSQNPRHKITKRGQNVTFRCDPISEHNRLYWYRQTLGQGPEFLTYFQNEAQLEKSRLLSDRFSAERPKGSFSTLEIQRTEQGDSAMYLCASSVPSGGGSPEQYFGPGTRLTVT.